Shown below are 21 T cell receptor beta chains from a single sample sequenced in a study of OX40 agonist ivuxolimab in advanced cancers. Libraries were prepared by immunoSEQ multiplex PCR; TCRdb keeps only in-frame clonotypes and omits some of them. There are 76,000 or so clones in the sample; less than 90% occur only once, and over 10% lies in the top ten. This material consisted of CD4+ or CD8+ T cells sorted from blood, taken in a trial of the OX40 agonist ivuxolimab. The receptor source for this set is an adult with an advanced solid tumor such as melanoma, head and neck, liver or kidney cancer.

In DNA, the CDR3 is TGTGCCAGCAGCTTAGCGGGAAACAACTACGAGCAGTACTTC. This encodes CASSLAGNNYEQYF. V gene TRBV11-2 combines with J gene TRBJ2-7; weak D call: TRBD2 (5 bases). With 1 base removed from V and 3 bases from J, the gap between germline ends came to 10 bases. The CDR3 covers 14 residues. Germline CDR1 is SGHAT and CDR2 is FQNNGV.

The chain links TRBV18 to TRBJ2-2; D remains unclear. Trimming left V 5 bases short and J 0 bases short, with 7 bases between. The CDR3 runs 14 residues. Per germline, CDR1 KGHSH and CDR2 LQKENI. CDR3 residues: CASSGQSNTGELFF. CDR3 DNA: TGTGCCAGCTCAGGGCAGTCGAACACCGGGGAGCTGTTTTTT.

The V call is TRBV21-1, the J call TRBJ2-2; no DNA check was done on the table's D call, TRBD2. TRBV21-1 is shown as a pseudogene. This CDR3 is 16 amino acids long. As DNA, the CDR3 is TGTGCCAGCAGGATTACTAGCCCTGGTATAACCGGGGAGCTGTTTTTT. It translates to CASRITSPGITGELFF.

Notes on this clone: The germline gene is not matched at one end of the junction; a read error may be the cause. In the same sample, other DNA sequences code for this CDR3. The chain recombines TRBV30 with TRBJ2-7, with 7 bases aligning to TRBD1. Germline V gene data show CDR1 as GTSNPN and CDR2 as SVGIG (reference sequence). The CDR3 spans 12 residues. CDR3 sequence (DNA): TGTGCTCTACGGGCAGGGGGTAACGAGCAATACTTC. Residues: CALRAGGNEQYF.

The chain employs TRBV7-3 and TRBJ2-1, with TRBD2 identical over 8 bases. The trim removed 3 bases at V and 9 bases at J, leaving 13 bases unmatched. Germline V CDR1 and CDR2: SGHTA, FQGTGA. CDR3 length: 16 residues. The chain's CDR3 is CASSFLAGGTRSEQFF. The CDR3 DNA follows: TGTGCCAGCAGCTTCTTAGCGGGCGGGACTAGAAGTGAGCAGTTCTTC.

The chain combines TRBV5-1 with TRBJ2-5; 10 nucleotides align to TRBD2. CDR1 SGHRS and CDR2 YFSETQ come from the germline V gene. The CDR3 sequence is 16 residues long. V trimming: 4 bases; J trimming: 5 bases; junction bases outside the gene matches: 11. The CDR3 DNA sequence: TGCGCCAGCAGCCCCCCCCTAGCGGGAGTAGGCGAGACCCAGTACTTC. Its protein is CASSPPLAGVGETQYF.

The chain joins TRBV11-2 to TRBJ2-7; 9 nucleotides agree with TRBD1. The trim removed 3 bases at V and 3 bases at J, leaving 6 bases unmatched. Germline lookup yields CDR1 SGHAT and CDR2 FQNNGV. The CDR3 runs to 15 residues. CDR3 region: CASSFGTGLGYEQYF. The CDR3 bases are TGTGCCAGCAGCTTTGGGACAGGGTTGGGCTACGAGCAGTACTTC.

The V gene is TRBV25-1, the J gene TRBJ2-7; TRBD2 is a possible D gene (5 bases). The germline V gene encodes CDR1 MGHDK and CDR2 SYGVNS. Trimming shortened V by 8 bases and J by 1 base, and 15 bases separated the two germline ends. The CDR3 covers 14 residues. The CDR3 loop is CASVGIATSYEQYF. The CDR3 nucleotides are TGTGCCAGCGTGGGGATAGCGACTTCCTACGAGCAGTACTTC.

The chain carries TRBV30 and TRBJ2-5; D might be TRBD2 (6 bases). The assigned J gene may be wrong: the sequence end matches TRBJ2-7 better. The CDR3 runs to 14 residues. Germline CDR1 and CDR2: GTSNPN and SVGIG (reference sequence). The CDR3 loop is CAWSVQGGFYEQYF. The CDR3 region has the DNA TGTGCCTGGAGTGTACAAGGAGGGTTCTACGAGCAGTACTTC.

The gene calls are TRBV28 and TRBJ2-7; D unclear. The CDR3 runs to 15 residues. The germline gives CDR1 MDHEN, CDR2 SYDVKM. V lost 2 bases, J lost 5 bases, and 16 bases lay in between. This CDR3 is CASSLPQAPSHEQYF. The CDR3 bases are TGTGCCAGCAGTTTACCCCAGGCCCCTTCCCACGAGCAGTACTTC.

V gene TRBV29-1 combines with J gene TRBJ2-1; 8 positions agree with TRBD2. The germline V gene has CDR1 SQVTM and CDR2 ANQGSEA. The CDR3 runs 15 residues. Germline trimming cut 6 bases from V and 0 bases from J; bases unmatched to any gene: 7. The DNA for the CDR3 is TGCAGCGTGGGGAGCGGGAGTGGCTCCTACAATGAGCAGTTCTTC. It yields the protein CSVGSGSGSYNEQFF.

This clone was recorded once. The chain carries TRBV9 and TRBJ2-1; TRBD2 matches at 10 bases. The CDR3 has 16 amino acids. Germline CDR1 and CDR2: SGDLS and YYNGEE. V shed 4 bases, J shed 4 bases, and the junction held 8 bases outside the gene matches. The CDR3: CASSSRTSGAYNEQFF. CDR3 in DNA: TGTGCCAGCAGCTCCAGGACTAGCGGAGCGTACAATGAGCAGTTCTTC. Looking up the rest from reference TRBV9 and TRBJ2-1 gives the full variable domain: DSGVTQTPKHLITATGQRVTLRCSPRSGDLSVYWYQQSLDQGLQFLIQYYNGEERAKGNILERFSAQQFPDLHSELNLSSLELGDSALYFCASSSRTSGAYNEQFFGPGTRLTVL.

The chain carries TRBV5-5 and TRBJ2-7; TRBD1 is a possible D gene (6 bases). The CDR3 totals 15 residues. Per germline, CDR1 SGHKS and CDR2 YYEKEE (reference sequence). Trimming took off 0 bases at V and 0 bases at J, with 10 bases between the two ends. Here the CDR3 reads CASSLGGLSSYEQYF. CDR3 nucleotide sequence: TGTGCCAGCAGCTTGGGGGGGCTTAGCTCCTACGAGCAGTACTTC.

The chain recombines TRBV19 with TRBJ2-2; 11 nucleotides match TRBD1. Germline V gene sequence: CDR1 LNHDA, CDR2 SQIVND (reference sequence). The CDR3 contains 16 residues. Trimming cost V 6 bases and J 6 bases; bases outside gene matches: 9. The CDR3 nucleotides read TGTGCCAGTAGCCCCTTAGGGGACAGGGGGTCCGGGGAGCTGTTTTTT. Amino acids: CASSPLGDRGSGELFF. The full variable domain, rest sourced from reference TRBV19 and TRBJ2-2, is DGGITQSPKYLFRKEGQNVTLSCEQNLNHDAMYWYRQDPGQGLRLIYYSQIVNDFQKGDIAEGYSVSREKKESFPLTVTSAQKNPTAFYLCASSPLGDRGSGELFFGEGSRLTVL.

The chain links TRBV7-3 to TRBJ2-2; D gene unclear. The ends were cut back, 2 bases at V and 3 bases at J, with 7 bases in the middle. The CDR3 contains 14 residues. Germline-derived CDR1 and CDR2 are SGHTA and FQGTGA. This chain's CDR3 is CASSLGPDTGELFF. CDR3 nucleotide sequence: TGTGCCAGCAGCTTAGGCCCCGACACCGGGGAGCTGTTTTTT.

The count of this clone is one. The chain recombines TRBV10-1 with TRBJ2-3; 7 bases match TRBD2. The V gene's germline CDR1 is WNHNN and CDR2 SYGVQD (reference sequence). The length of the CDR3 is 17 residues. V shed 5 bases, J shed 2 bases, and the junction held 13 bases outside the gene matches. This chain's CDR3 is CASSPWAGESHTDTQYF. The DNA for the CDR3 is TGCGCCAGCAGTCCATGGGCGGGAGAGAGTCACACAGATACGCAGTATTTT.

The V and J genes are TRBV7-9 and TRBJ2-7; TRBD2 aligns across 7 bases. Germline loops: CDR1 SEHNR, CDR2 FQNEAQ (reference sequence). The CDR3 runs 12 residues. V gave up 0 bases and J gave up 7 bases; unmatched junction bases: 0. The CDR3 DNA is TGTGCCAGCAGCTTAGCGGGGGGGGAGCAGTACTTC. Translated: CASSLAGGEQYF.

The chain is built from TRBV6-6 and TRBJ1-1; D is unresolved. Deletions cut 2 bases from V and 2 bases from J, with 15 bases between. Germline V gene data show CDR1 as MNHNY and CDR2 as SVGAGI (reference sequence). This CDR3 is 16 amino acids long. The chain's CDR3 is CASSYTLRTINTEAFF. CDR3 nucleotides: TGTGCCAGCAGTTACACCCTCAGGACTATTAACACTGAAGCTTTCTTT.

The chain joins TRBV6-6 to TRBJ1-6, with 8 bases identical to TRBD1. Trimming took 2 bases from V and 8 from J; bases not matched to a gene: 5. Germline assignment: CDR1 MNHNY and CDR2 SVGAGI (reference sequence). This CDR3 comprises 15 residues. The CDR3 DNA sequence: TGTGCCAGCAGTTACATTAACAGGGGGGATTCACCCCTCCACTTT. Translated, it gives CASSYINRGDSPLHF.

The chain couples TRBV6-4 to TRBJ1-1, with a tentative D call TRBD1 (5 bases). V lost 0 bases, J lost 7 bases, and 9 bases lay in between. Germline CDR1 and CDR2: MRHNA and SNTAGT. The CDR3 covers 13 residues. CDR3 DNA sequence: TGTGCCAGCAGTGACTCGGGCGGGGGTGAAGCTTTCTTT. Its translation: CASSDSGGGEAFF.

The chain links TRBV30 to TRBJ1-3, with D unclear. CDR1 is GTSNPN and CDR2 is SVGIG in the germline V gene (reference sequence). The CDR3 consists of 13 residues. The V end lost 2 bases, the J end lost 0 bases, and 5 bases lay between the germline ends. The CDR3 DNA reads TGTGCCTGGAGTCCCTTCTCTGGAAACACCATATATTTT. Encoded protein: CAWSPFSGNTIYF.